This T cell receptor beta chain was sequenced during a study of cytomegalovirus exposure and HLA in healthy donors. PCR employed 60 Vbeta and 13 Jbeta primers. The table came from immunoSEQ multiplex PCR; TCRdb's copy has only in-frame clones and leaves some out. The sample contains about 120,000 clones, approximately 74% of which appear only once. From germline, CDR1 is SGDLS and CDR2 YYNGEE. This CDR3 region has 17 residues. Trimming removed 2 bases from V and 0 bases from J; junction bases left unmatched: 3. This receptor was identified in a middle-aged man in good health and CMV-seropositive. The sample consisted of PBMCs. The chain uses TRBV9 and TRBJ2-6, with 9 bases identical to TRBD2. The chain's CDR3 is CASSVGGRGSGANVLTF. CDR3 in DNA: TGTGCCAGCAGCGTTGGCGGGAGGGGCTCTGGGGCCAACGTCCTGACTTTC.